These T cell receptor beta chains were read from a single sample in a study of radiation and T cells in renal cell carcinoma. Sequencing used immunoSEQ multiplex PCR; TCRdb keeps in-frame clones, though not all of them. The sample shows some 150,000 clones, 87% of them seen only once. Source: blood, taken from a patient whose treatment included radiotherapy and nephrectomy. These receptors all stem from a woman between 50 and 59 years old with renal cell carcinoma. Both conserved end residues are part of each CDR3. The order of the fields is V gene, clone size, D gene, J gene, CDR3 protein, CDR3 DNA. The D gene is left open where the match is weak. Clone size is shown for a subset of rows, as once, few, many or a class of expanded clone.

TRBV7-9	NA	NA	TRBJ2-5	CASSSRDRPETQYF	TGTGCCAGCAGCTCCAGAGACAGGCCGGAGACCCAGTACTTC
TRBV11-2	NA	NA	TRBJ1-1	CASSLGSASKAFF	TGTGCCAGCAGCTTAGGTTCTGCCTCAAAAGCTTTCTTT
TRBV4-1	NA	TRBD2	TRBJ2-2	CASSQGLADTGELFF	TGCGCCAGCAGCCAGGGACTAGCGGACACCGGGGAGCTGTTTTTT
TRBV5-4	NA	NA	TRBJ2-2	CASSLGMGYTGELFF	TGTGCCAGCAGCTTGGGCATGGGTTACACCGGGGAGCTGTTTTTT
TRBV11-3	NA	NA	TRBJ2-1	CASSLLLGNEQFF	TGTGCCAGCAGCTTACTTCTGGGCAATGAGCAGTTCTTC
TRBV7-2	NA	NA	TRBJ1-1	CASSFQGSAEAFF	TGTGCCAGCAGCTTTCAGGGATCGGCTGAAGCTTTCTTT
TRBV6-5	NA	NA	TRBJ1-5	CASSYSGSGNQPQHF	TGTGCCAGCAGTTACTCTGGCAGTGGCAATCAGCCCCAGCATTTT
TRBV4-1	NA	TRBD2	TRBJ2-7	CASSQGIIAGRPYEQYF	TGCGCCAGCAGCCAAGGAATAATAGCGGGGCGGCCCTACGAGCAGTACTTC
TRBV6-1	NA	NA	TRBJ1-2	CASSEATAIYGYTF	TGTGCCAGCAGTGAAGCGACAGCTATTTATGGCTACACCTTC
TRBV5-1	NA	NA	TRBJ1-1	CASSLGLVVNTEAFF	TGCGCCAGCAGCTTGGGTTTGGTGGTGAACACTGAAGCTTTCTTT
TRBV2	once	NA	TRBJ1-1	CASSRDTGNTEAFF	TGTGCCAGCAGTCGCGACACAGGTAACACTGAAGCTTTCTTT
TRBV25-1	once	TRBD1	TRBJ1-2	CASSELSPGQGNYGYTF	TGTGCCAGCAGTGAATTATCCCCGGGACAGGGAAACTATGGCTACACCTTC
TRBV2	NA	NA	TRBJ2-3	CASSVSTDTQYF	TGTGCCAGCAGTGTCAGCACAGATACGCAGTATTTT
TRBV10-3	NA	NA	TRBJ1-1	CAISPTEGLGTEAFF	TGTGCCATCAGTCCAACCGAGGGGCTCGGAACTGAAGCTTTCTTT
TRBV21-1	few	NA	TRBJ1-3	CASNSTGTGNTIYF	TGTGCCAGCAACTCCACGGGGACTGGAAACACCATATATTTT
TRBV10-3	NA	NA	TRBJ1-1	CAISESRGGRTEAFF	TGTGCCATCAGTGAGTCGAGGGGGGGAAGGACTGAAGCTTTCTTT
TRBV4-2	NA	NA	TRBJ1-1	CASSQDRQRNTEAFF	TGTGCCAGCAGCCAAGATCGACAGAGGAACACTGAAGCTTTCTTT
TRBV29-1	NA	TRBD1	TRBJ1-1	CSVATGGMNTEAFF	TGCAGCGTTGCCACAGGGGGCATGAACACTGAAGCTTTCTTT
TRBV19	NA	TRBD1	TRBJ1-3	CASRTGGAVSGNTIYF	TGTGCCAGTAGGACAGGGGGCGCAGTCTCTGGAAACACCATATATTTT
TRBV5-4	NA	NA	TRBJ2-7	CASSPNSGTVSYEQYF	TGTGCCAGCAGCCCCAACTCCGGGACGGTCTCCTACGAGCAGTACTTC
TRBV19	NA	TRBD1	TRBJ2-1	CASLRTGTYNEQFF	TGTGCCTCCCTGAGGACAGGGACATACAATGAGCAGTTCTTC
TRBV6-5	NA	NA	TRBJ1-5	CASSYSRGGQPQHF	TGTGCCAGCAGTTACTCTAGGGGTGGTCAGCCCCAGCATTTT
TRBV2	few	TRBD1	TRBJ1-6	CASSEDRVNSPLHF	TGTGCCAGCAGTGAGGACAGGGTAAATTCACCCCTCCACTTT
TRBV30	NA	NA	TRBJ1-2	CASVRGPPYGYTF	TGTGCCTCGGTCAGGGGCCCGCCCTATGGCTACACCTTC
TRBV30	few	NA	TRBJ1-1	CAWGTTEAFF	TGTGCCTGGGGAACTACTGAAGCTTTCTTT
TRBV19	NA	TRBD1	TRBJ1-5	CASSIRWTGGHQPQHF	TGTGCCAGTAGTATCCGGTGGACAGGGGGACATCAGCCCCAGCATTTT
TRBV14	NA	NA	TRBJ1-2	CASSLLGTSERYTF	TGTGCCAGCAGCCTACTTGGAACATCCGAACGGTACACCTTC
TRBV6-6	NA	TRBD2	TRBJ2-2	CASRTGGTGELFF	TGTGCCAGCAGGACGGGGGGCACCGGGGAGCTGTTTTTT
TRBV19	NA	NA	TRBJ2-7	CASSPDRYEQYF	TGTGCCAGTAGTCCCGACAGGTACGAGCAGTACTTC
TRBV4-3	NA	NA	TRBJ2-1	CASSQDKNNRSYNEQFF	TGCGCCAGCAGCCAAGATAAGAACAACCGCTCCTACAATGAGCAGTTCTTC
TRBV30	NA	NA	TRBJ1-5	CAWSAGTENGAQHF	TGTGCCTGGAGCGCCGGGACCGAAAATGGGGCCCAGCATTTT
TRBV18	once	NA	TRBJ2-7	CASSLEPLPGEQYF	TGTGCCAGCTCTCTTGAGCCCCTACCTGGGGAGCAGTACTTC
TRBV6-6	NA	NA	TRBJ2-5	CASRIGGEETQYF	TGTGCCAGCAGGATAGGGGGGGAAGAGACCCAGTACTTC
TRBV4-1	NA	NA	TRBJ1-3	CASSQEVAQAGNTIYF	TGCGCCAGCAGCCAAGAGGTCGCCCAGGCTGGAAACACCATATATTTT
TRBV23-1	NA	TRBD1	TRBJ2-1	CARIPFPGQDYNEQFF	TGCGCCAGGATCCCTTTCCCGGGACAGGATTACAATGAGCAGTTCTTC
TRBV30	NA	TRBD1	TRBJ2-7	CAWSPFHGTAYEQYF	TGTGCCTGGAGTCCCTTCCATGGGACAGCCTACGAGCAGTACTTC
TRBV5-1	once	NA	TRBJ2-3	CASSSTLVRGSDTQYF	TGCGCCAGCAGCTCAACCCTAGTCCGGGGTTCGGATACGCAGTATTTT
TRBV6-5	NA	TRBD1	TRBJ2-7	CASSYSTGGMHEQYF	TGTGCCAGCAGTTATTCGACAGGGGGCATGCACGAGCAGTACTTC
TRBV5-4	NA	NA	TRBJ1-4	CASSFDATNEKLFF	TGTGCCAGCAGCTTTGATGCAACTAATGAAAAACTGTTTTTT
TRBV2	NA	NA	TRBJ2-3	CASSEWGATDTQYF	TGTGCCAGCAGTGAATGGGGGGCAACAGATACGCAGTATTTT
TRBV29-1	NA	NA	TRBJ2-4	CSGGDLQNIQYF	TGCAGCGGGGGGGACCTACAAAACATTCAGTACTTC
TRBV18	NA	NA	TRBJ1-1	CASSPSGDLMNTEAFF	TGTGCCAGCTCACCTTCCGGGGATCTGATGAACACTGAAGCTTTCTTT
TRBV7-8	few	NA	TRBJ1-1	CASRGTSQNTEAFF	TGTGCCAGCAGGGGCACCAGTCAGAACACTGAAGCTTTCTTT
TRBV15	NA	NA	TRBJ1-1	CATSRERTNTEAFF	TGTGCCACCAGCAGGGAGAGGACTAACACTGAAGCTTTCTTT
TRBV13	many	NA	TRBJ2-2	CASSPTPDFGTGELFF	TGTGCCAGCAGCCCCACCCCGGACTTTGGAACCGGGGAGCTGTTTTTT
TRBV6-5	NA	TRBD1	TRBJ2-7	CASSYSGQGAFYEQYF	TGTGCCAGCAGTTACAGCGGACAGGGGGCTTTCTACGAGCAGTACTTC